The 24 T cell receptor beta chains below were found in one sample sequenced in a study of blood T cell repertoires in COVID-19. The data were produced by immunoSEQ multiplex PCR, yet TCRdb's version contains in-frame clones alone and is incomplete. This table holds fewer than 110,000 clones, about nine tenths found once. Specimen: peripheral blood. The receptors come from a woman in her twenties or thirties with acute or convalescent COVID-19.

In this sample, this clone turned up once. The chain is built from TRBV27 and TRBJ2-2; D possibly corresponds to TRBD2 (5 bases). The V and J ends lost 6 bases and 7 bases respectively, with 12 bases between them. Germline CDR1 reads MNHEY; CDR2 reads SMNVEV (reference sequence). The CDR3 runs 13 residues. The CDR3 spells CASSFEGDGELFF. CDR3 nucleotides: TGTGCCAGCAGCTTCGAGGGTGACGGGGAGCTGTTTTTT.

The chain recombines TRBV6-2 or TRBV6-3 with TRBJ1-4; D is uncertain. This CDR3 contains 14 residues. CDR1 MNHEY and CDR2 SVGEGT come from the germline V gene. With 2 bases removed from V and 8 bases from J, the gap between germline ends came to 12 bases. The chain's CDR3 is CASSYVRFVEKLFF. CDR3 sequence (DNA): TGTGCCAGCAGTTACGTCAGGTTCGTCGAAAAACTGTTTTTT.

This clone is a singleton in its sample. V is TRBV7-8 and J is TRBJ1-2; 8 bases line up with TRBD1. Germline V gene sequence: CDR1 SGHVS, CDR2 FQNEAQ. The CDR3 runs to 17 residues. V lost 2 bases to trimming and J lost 6 bases; unmatched junction nucleotides: 14. CDR3 sequence reads: CASSLLSRGRMNDGYTF. In nucleotides, the CDR3 is TGTGCCAGCAGCTTACTGAGCAGGGGGCGCATGAACGATGGCTACACCTTC. The complete variable domain, with remaining parts taken from reference TRBV7-8 and TRBJ1-2, reads GAGVSQSPRYKVAKRGQDVALRCDPISGHVSLFWYQQALGQGPEFLTYFQNEAQLDKSGLPSDRFFAERPEGSVSTLKIQRTQQEDSAVYLCASSLLSRGRMNDGYTFGSGTRLTVV.

This chain uses TRBV6-1 with TRBJ1-4; TRBD1 might be the D (6 bases). V was shortened by 3 bases and J by 7 bases, with 9 bases between the two germline ends. The V gene's germline CDR1 is MNHNS and CDR2 SASEGT. CDR3 length: 13 residues. The DNA for the CDR3 is TGTGCCAGCAGTGACCAGGGGACTGAAAAACTGTTTTTT. It is translated as CASSDQGTEKLFF.

V and J are TRBV3-1 (or the pseudogene TRBV3-2) and TRBJ2-5; possibly TRBD2 for D (5 bases). Deletions cut 1 base from V and 11 bases from J, with 8 bases between. The CDR3 extends over 11 amino acids. Germline lookup yields CDR1 LGHDT and CDR2 YNNKEL (reference sequence). CDR3 amino acids: CASSQGGYQYF. In nucleotides, the CDR3 is TGTGCCAGCAGCCAAGGAGGGTATCAGTACTTC.

V and J are TRBV3-1 (or the pseudogene TRBV3-2) and TRBJ2-4, with D perhaps matching TRBD2 (6 bases). V was trimmed by 4 bases and J by 0 bases, leaving 10 bases between them. CDR1 and CDR2 from the germline V gene are LGHDT and YNNKEL (reference sequence). The CDR3 spans 15 residues. The CDR3 protein is CASSPLGLAKNIQYF. Here the CDR3 DNA reads TGTGCCAGCAGCCCCTTGGGACTAGCCAAAAACATTCAGTACTTC.

CDR3 sequence reads: CASSQDQGAMWEQYF. In DNA, the CDR3 is TGTGCCAGCAGCCAAGATCAAGGGGCGATGTGGGAGCAGTACTTC. The V gene is TRBV14, the J gene TRBJ2-7; a weak D match, TRBD1 (5 bases). The CDR3 covers 15 residues. Germline V gene lookup returns CDR1 SGHDN and CDR2 FVKESK. V was pared by 0 bases and J by 7 bases, with 16 bases between.

The chain recombines TRBV28 with TRBJ1-2, with unresolved D. This CDR3 contains 15 residues. Per the germline V gene, CDR1 is MDHEN and CDR2 is SYDVKM. V lost 4 bases, J lost 5 bases, and 17 bases lay in between. Written as DNA, the CDR3 is TGTGCCAGCAGTTCCACGGCGGGAGACCCTTATGGCTACACCTTC. Translation gives CASSSTAGDPYGYTF.

The chain combines TRBV19 with TRBJ2-1; TRBD1 might be the D (5 bases). In germline, CDR1 is LNHDA, CDR2 SQIVND (reference sequence). The CDR3 has 13 amino acids. V was pared by 3 bases and J by 5 bases, with 8 bases between. The CDR3 sequence is CASSIGHNNEQFF. DNA for the CDR3: TGTGCCAGTAGTATCGGACACAACAATGAGCAGTTCTTC.

The chain is built from TRBV10-2 and TRBJ2-3, with 10 bases lining up with TRBD2. The CDR3 consists of 15 residues. Germline CDR1 WSHSY, CDR2 SAAADI. V lost 4 bases, J lost 3 bases, and 4 bases stayed unmatched. The CDR3 DNA reads as TGCGCCAGCAGTGCGGCTAGCGGGAGTACAGATACGCAGTATTTT. It translates to CASSAASGSTDTQYF.

The rearrangement uses TRBV19 and TRBJ1-4; no clear D. Trimming took 8 bases from V and 0 from J, leaving 13 bases between them. The CDR3 totals 15 residues. Per germline, CDR1 LNHDA and CDR2 SQIVND (reference sequence). The CDR3: CASALQHATNEKLFF. The CDR3 DNA follows: TGTGCCAGTGCCCTTCAACATGCAACTAATGAAAAACTGTTTTTT.

The chain uses TRBV7-6 and TRBJ2-7; 7 bases align to TRBD1. Losses at the gene ends were 4 bases for V and 2 bases for J; bases not matched to a gene: 8. The CDR3 extends over 15 amino acids. In germline, CDR1 is SGHVS, CDR2 FNYEAQ. Here the CDR3 DNA reads TGTGCCAGCAGCTCGATCCGGGACAGCACCTACGAGCAGTACTTC. Amino acids: CASSSIRDSTYEQYF.

The CDR3 is CASTTLASSYEQYF. In DNA, the CDR3 is TGTGCCAGTACCACCCTTGCGTCGTCCTACGAGCAGTACTTC. The chain combines TRBV6-6 with TRBJ2-7; D unclear. CDR1 is MNHNY, CDR2 SVGAGI, per germline (reference sequence). V shed 9 bases and J shed 1 base, with 16 bases lying between them. The CDR3 is 14 residues long.

The rearrangement links TRBV4-1 to TRBJ1-5; TRBD1 is a possible D gene (5 bases). V dropped 3 bases and J dropped 0 bases, with 12 bases sitting between them. Germline values: CDR1 MGHRA, CDR2 YSYEKL. The CDR3 is made up of 16 amino acids. This CDR3 is CASSQGEDYSNQPQHF. The CDR3 DNA is TGCGCCAGCAGCCAGGGGGAGGACTATAGCAATCAGCCCCAGCATTTT.

This chain connects TRBV11-1 to TRBJ2-3; the match to TRBD2 covers 11 bases. Looked up from germline, CDR1 is SGHAT and CDR2 is FQDESV (reference sequence). J was trimmed by 4 bases and V by 5 bases; bases with no gene match: 8. The length of the CDR3 is 16 residues. CDR3 bases: TGTGCCAGCAGCCTAGAGCTAGCGGGGGGCGCAGATACGCAGTATTTT. This encodes CASSLELAGGADTQYF.

This clone appeared a single time. This rearrangement joins TRBV11-3 to TRBJ1-2, with 7 positions matching TRBD1. Germline assignment: CDR1 SGHNT and CDR2 YENEEA. V dropped 3 bases and J dropped 9; count of bases not matched to a gene: 7. CDR3 size: 13 residues. The chain's CDR3 is CASSFDRESRYTF. The CDR3 coding sequence is TGTGCCAGCAGCTTTGACAGGGAGTCGCGCTACACCTTC. Variable domain in full (rest from reference TRBV11-3 and TRBJ1-2): EAGVVQSPRYKIIEKKQPVAFWCNPISGHNTLYWYLQNLGQGPELLIRYENEEAVDDSQLPKDRFSAERLKGVDSTLKIQPAELGDSAVYLCASSFDRESRYTFGSGTRLTVV.

This sequence joins TRBV12-3 or TRBV12-4 and TRBJ2-3; D remains unclear. Trimming removed 5 bases from V and 2 bases from J, with 5 bases in between. This CDR3 spans 12 amino acids. CDR3 DNA: TGTGCCAGCAGTCTCTCCACAGATACGCAGTATTTT. Amino acids: CASSLSTDTQYF.

This sequence joins TRBV30 and TRBJ2-1, with TRBD1 matching over 9 bases. Germline V gene sequence: CDR1 GTSNPN, CDR2 SVGIG (reference sequence). Losses at the gene ends were 5 bases for V and 0 bases for J; bases not matched to a gene: 17. CDR3 length equals 19 residues. In nucleotides, the CDR3 is TGTGCCTGGGACAATCCGGGACAGGGTCCACTAAGCTCCTACAATGAGCAGTTCTTC. Translation: CAWDNPGQGPLSSYNEQFF.

This chain connects TRBV28 to TRBJ2-1; D not resolved. This CDR3 region has 14 residues. Germline loops: CDR1 MDHEN, CDR2 SYDVKM. With 3 bases removed from V and 4 bases from J, the gap between germline ends came to 10 bases. CDR3 protein: CASSFFSSYNEQFF. CDR3 coding DNA: TGTGCCAGCAGTTTTTTTTCCAGTTACAATGAGCAGTTCTTC.

This rearrangement joins TRBV9 to TRBJ2-7; the D gene is possibly TRBD2 (6 bases). The CDR3 has 15 residues. CDR1 and CDR2 (germline): SGDLS, YYNGEE. Trimming removed 2 bases at V and 0 bases at J, with 12 bases between. The CDR3 DNA follows: TGTGCCAGCAGCGTTTCCGGGACTTACTCCTACGAGCAGTACTTC. This gives the protein CASSVSGTYSYEQYF.

The rearrangement joins TRBV28 to TRBJ2-3; 14 bases are a match to TRBD2. This CDR3 contains 17 residues. Germline V gene lookup returns CDR1 MDHEN and CDR2 SYDVKM. This chain's CDR3 is CLSSMTTSGRGPDTQYF. The CDR3 DNA follows: TGTCTCAGCAGTATGACGACTAGCGGGAGGGGCCCAGATACGCAGTATTTT.

The chain combines TRBV6-6 with TRBJ1-5; 12 bases are shared with TRBD1. This CDR3 spans 16 amino acids. V was pared by 6 bases and J by 1 base, with 4 bases of the junction left unmatched. Germline values: CDR1 MNHNY, CDR2 SVGAGI (reference sequence). The CDR3 DNA reads TGTGCCAGCAGGGGGGACAGGGGGCAGAGCAATCAGCCCCAGCATTTT. The encoded protein is CASRGDRGQSNQPQHF.

In DNA form, the CDR3 reads TGTGCCAGCAGGGGACAGGGGGACACTGAAGCTTTCTTT. Translation gives CASRGQGDTEAFF. V usage is TRBV6-4 and J usage is TRBJ1-1; 11 nucleotides agree with TRBD1. The CDR3 sequence is 13 residues long. CDR1 is MRHNA, CDR2 SNTAGT, per germline. V gave up 6 bases and J gave up 3 bases; unmatched junction bases: 0.

The V and J genes are TRBV7-2 and TRBJ1-1, with 7 bases matching TRBD1. V shed 1 base, J shed 3 bases, and the junction held 2 bases outside the gene matches. Germline lookup yields CDR1 SGHTA and CDR2 FQGNSA. This CDR3 contains 14 residues. The CDR3 bases are TGTGCCAGCAGCTTAGGGGGACAGCACACTGAAGCTTTCTTT. This translates into CASSLGGQHTEAFF. The full variable domain, completed using reference TRBV7-2 and TRBJ1-1, is GAGVSQSPSNKVTEKGKDVELRCDPISGHTALYWYRQSLGQGLEFLIYFQGNSAPDKSGLPSDRFSAERTGGSVSTLTIQRTQQEDSAVYLCASSLGGQHTEAFFGQGTRLTVV.